This TCR beta chain was obtained from a study of technical replicates of blood from a handful of donors. The data were produced by immunoSEQ multiplex PCR, yet TCRdb's version contains in-frame clones alone and is incomplete. Of 72,000 or so clones listed, around 95% were seen once; the top ten hold approximately 0.4%. This CDR3 spans 16 amino acids. The germline V gene encodes CDR1 PRHDT and CDR2 FYEKMQ (reference sequence). Trimming cost V 9 bases and J 4 bases; bases outside gene matches: 11. The chain joins TRBV13 to TRBJ2-1, with TRBD2 identical over 11 bases. The sequence derives from a human donor in good health. Material for sequencing was T cells isolated from PBMCs. This CDR3 is CASQGASGRHYNEQFF. CDR3 DNA sequence: TGTGCCAGTCAAGGGGCTAGCGGGAGGCATTACAATGAGCAGTTCTTC.